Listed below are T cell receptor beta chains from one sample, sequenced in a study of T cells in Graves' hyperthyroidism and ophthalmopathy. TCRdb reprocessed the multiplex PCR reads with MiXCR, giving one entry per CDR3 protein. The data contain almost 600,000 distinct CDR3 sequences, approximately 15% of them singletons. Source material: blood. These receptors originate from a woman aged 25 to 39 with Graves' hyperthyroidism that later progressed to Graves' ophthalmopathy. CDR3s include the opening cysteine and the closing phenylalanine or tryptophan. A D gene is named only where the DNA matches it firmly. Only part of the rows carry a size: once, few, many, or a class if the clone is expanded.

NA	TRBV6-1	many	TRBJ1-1	CASSPPLLASGNTEAFF	TGTGCCAGCAGTCCTCCCTTGCTCGCTTCAGGGAACACTGAAGCTTTCTTT
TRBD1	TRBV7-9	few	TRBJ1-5	CASSWTGIEPQHF	TGTGCCAGCAGCTGGACAGGTATTGAGCCCCAGCATTTT
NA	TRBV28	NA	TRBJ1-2	CASSLWMDGNYGYTF	TGTGCCAGCAGTTTATGGATGGACGGAAACTATGGCTACACCTTC
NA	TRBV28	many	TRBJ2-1	CASSSLSGYNEQFF	TGTGCCAGCAGTTCCCTCTCCGGTTACAATGAGCAGTTCTTC
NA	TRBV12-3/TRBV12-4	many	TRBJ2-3	CASRRGNTQYF	TGTGCCAGCAGGCGGGGCAATACGCAGTATTTT
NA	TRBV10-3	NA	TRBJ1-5	CAISEQARVNQPQHF	TGTGCCATCAGTGAACAGGCTCGGGTCAATCAGCCCCAGCATTTT
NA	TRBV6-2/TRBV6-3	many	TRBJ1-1	CASSPGHSGDTEAFF	TGTGCCAGCAGTCCGGGACACTCCGGGGACACTGAAGCTTTCTTT
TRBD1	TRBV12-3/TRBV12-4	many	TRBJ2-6	CATLQVGTGVPSGANVLTF	TGTGCCACCCTCCAGGTCGGAACAGGGGTTCCCTCTGGGGCCAACGTCCTGACTTTC
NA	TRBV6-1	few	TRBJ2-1	CASSEATIVQFF	TGTGCCAGCAGCGAAGCGACAATTGTGCAGTTCTTC
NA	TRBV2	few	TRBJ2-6	CASSAWGSSGANVLTF	TGTGCCAGCAGTGCCTGGGGCAGCTCTGGGGCCAACGTCCTGACTTTC
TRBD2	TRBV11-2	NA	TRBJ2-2	CASRPAGVGELFF	TGTGCCAGCAGACCAGCGGGAGTGGGGGAGCTGTTTTTT
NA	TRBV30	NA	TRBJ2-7	CAWGRQYEQYF	TGTGCCTGGGGCAGACAGTACGAGCAGTACTTC
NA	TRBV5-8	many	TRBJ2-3	CASRPDTQYF	TGTGCCAGCCGACCAGATACGCAGTATTTT
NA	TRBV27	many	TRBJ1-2	CASRIGTNYGYTF	TGTGCCAGCAGGATAGGAACTAACTATGGCTACACCTTC
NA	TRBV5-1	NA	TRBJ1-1	CASSLSVDLNTEAFF	TGCGCCAGCAGCTTGTCCGTGGACTTGAACACTGAAGCTTTCTTT
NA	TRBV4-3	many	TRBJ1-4	CASSPDMDEKLFF	TGCGCCAGCAGCCCCGACATGGACGAAAAACTGTTTTTT
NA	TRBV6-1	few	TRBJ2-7	CASSHNTPSYEQYF	TGTGCCAGCAGTCACAATACACCCTCCTACGAGCAGTACTTC
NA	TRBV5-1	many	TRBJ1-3	CASSFDTQGRNTIYF	TGCGCCAGCAGCTTTGACACTCAAGGGAGAAACACCATATATTTT
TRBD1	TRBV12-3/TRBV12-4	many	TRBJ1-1	CASSLFRWQGDTEAFF	TGTGCCAGCAGTTTATTTAGATGGCAGGGGGACACTGAAGCTTTCTTT
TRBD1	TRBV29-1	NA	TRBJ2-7	CSVSPYSGTGRDEQYF	TGCAGCGTTTCTCCCTACAGCGGGACAGGGAGAGACGAGCAGTACTTC
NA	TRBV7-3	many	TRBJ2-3	CASSKNSDTQYF	TGTGCCAGCAGCAAGAATTCAGATACGCAGTATTTT
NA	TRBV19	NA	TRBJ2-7	CASSITQSGEQYF	TGTGCCAGTAGTATAACCCAGAGCGGCGAGCAGTACTTC
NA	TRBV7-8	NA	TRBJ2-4	CASSLGPELAKNIQYF	TGTGCCAGCAGCTTAGGCCCAGAGCTAGCCAAAAACATTCAGTACTTC
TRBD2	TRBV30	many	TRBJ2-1	CAWSRSASGLSYNEQFF	TGTGCCTGGAGTCGCTCGGCTAGCGGGCTCTCCTACAATGAGCAGTTCTTC
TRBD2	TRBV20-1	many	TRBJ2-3	CSARETSGTDTQYF	TGCAGTGCTAGAGAGACTAGCGGCACAGATACGCAGTATTTT
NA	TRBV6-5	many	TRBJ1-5	CASSYSGPQQGQPQHF	TGTGCCAGCAGTTACTCAGGACCTCAACAGGGCCAGCCCCAGCATTTT
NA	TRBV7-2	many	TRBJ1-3	CASSLTGTDSGNTIYF	TGTGCCAGCAGCCTCACCGGGACTGACTCTGGAAACACCATATATTTT
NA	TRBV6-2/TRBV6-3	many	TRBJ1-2	CASSRMDERGGYTF	TGTGCCAGCAGTAGGATGGACGAGCGGGGCGGCTACACCTTC
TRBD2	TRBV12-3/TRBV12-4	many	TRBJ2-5	CASSGGRAAPYF	TGTGCCAGCAGTGGCGGGAGGGCCGCCCCGTACTTC
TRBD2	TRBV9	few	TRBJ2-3	CASSAGGPQYF	TGTGCCAGCAGCGCGGGGGGACCGCAGTATTTT
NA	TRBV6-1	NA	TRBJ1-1	CASSAKGLFGRVDTEAFF	TGTGCCAGCAGTGCGAAGGGATTGTTTGGCAGGGTGGACACTGAAGCTTTCTTT
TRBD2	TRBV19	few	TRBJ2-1	CASNKNYLVAGGSSSYNEQFF	TGTGCCAGTAACAAAAATTATTTGGTAGCGGGAGGCTCAAGCTCCTACAATGAGCAGTTCTTC
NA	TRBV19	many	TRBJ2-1	CASSTNPRVNEQFF	TGTGCCAGTAGTACTAACCCCAGGGTGAATGAGCAGTTCTTC
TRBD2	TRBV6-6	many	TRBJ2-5	CASSYALGGGETQYF	TGTGCCAGCAGTTACGCCCTCGGGGGGGGGGAGACCCAGTACTTC
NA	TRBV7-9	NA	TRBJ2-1	CASSLPGPPGNEQFF	TGTGCCAGCAGCTTACCGGGCCCTCCCGGCAATGAGCAGTTCTTC
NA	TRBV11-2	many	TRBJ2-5	CASSLLLGLGETQYF	TGTGCCAGCAGCTTACTGCTAGGGCTCGGGGAGACCCAGTACTTC
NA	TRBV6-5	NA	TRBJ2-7	CASSYDSGHSYEQYF	TGTGCCAGCAGTTACGATAGCGGTCACTCCTACGAGCAGTACTTC